One and the same sample provided the 10 T cell receptor beta chains below, sequenced in a study of blood T cell repertoires in COVID-19. The method was immunoSEQ multiplex PCR; TCRdb's version includes in-frame clones alone and lacks a portion of them. The table includes over 25,000 clones, just over 90% detected once. The sequenced sample was peripheral blood. These receptors came from a man aged 50 to 60 with active COVID-19.

The rearrangement joins TRBV2 to TRBJ2-5; 9 bases are shared with TRBD1. The trim removed 7 bases at V and 4 bases at J, leaving 4 bases unmatched. The germline V gene encodes CDR1 SNHLY and CDR2 FYNNEI. CDR3 length: 13 residues. CDR3 loop: CASNTGGRETQYF. The CDR3 DNA follows: TGTGCCAGCAATACAGGGGGCCGAGAGACCCAGTACTTC.

The chain employs TRBV28 and TRBJ2-2, with TRBD1 matching over 8 bases. This CDR3 comprises 14 residues. J was trimmed by 5 bases and V by 6 bases; bases with no gene match: 5. The V gene's germline CDR1 is MDHEN and CDR2 SYDVKM. The CDR3 sequence is CASRTTGETGELFF. CDR3 DNA: TGTGCCAGCAGAACGACAGGGGAGACCGGGGAGCTGTTTTTT. The full variable domain, its missing parts supplied by reference TRBV28 and TRBJ2-2, is DVKVTQSSRYLVKRTGEKVFLECVQDMDHENMFWYRQDPGLGLRLIYFSYDVKMKEKGDIPEGYSVSREKKERFSLILESASTNQTSMYLCASRTTGETGELFFGEGSRLTVL.

The V call is TRBV10-3, the J call TRBJ2-7; TRBD2 matches at 10 bases. CDR1 is ENHRY, CDR2 SYGVKD, per germline. The V segment lost 2 bases and the J segment 1 base; nucleotides outside the gene matches: 11. The CDR3 spans 18 residues. The CDR3 spells CAISEKGSGGSMSYEQYF. The CDR3 nucleotides are TGTGCCATCAGTGAGAAAGGTAGCGGGGGGTCGATGTCCTACGAGCAGTACTTC.

The chain uses TRBV5-1 and TRBJ2-5, with unresolved D. The CDR3 extends over 11 amino acids. The V end was cut by 4 bases, the J end by 1 base, with 2 bases between. Germline loops: CDR1 SGHRS, CDR2 YFSETQ. The CDR3: CASSLQETQYF. The DNA of the CDR3 is TGCGCCAGCAGCCTCCAAGAGACCCAGTACTTC.

This chain uses TRBV5-1 with TRBJ1-1; D not certain. V lost 1 base to trimming and J lost 1 base, with 8 bases between them. Germline-derived CDR1 and CDR2 are SGHRS and YFSETQ. The CDR3 consists of 14 residues. In DNA, the CDR3 is TGCGCCAGCAGCTTGTATTTCGGGAACACTGAAGCTTTCTTT. Translation gives CASSLYFGNTEAFF.

The rearrangement uses TRBV4-2 and TRBJ2-3; TRBD2 is a possible D gene (6 bases). The CDR3 covers 14 residues. Germline-derived CDR1 and CDR2 are LGHNA and YNFKEQ. V was trimmed by 4 bases and J by 3 bases, leaving 11 bases between them. The CDR3 is CASSPRLETDTQYF. In DNA form, the CDR3 reads TGTGCCAGCAGCCCCCGACTAGAAACAGATACGCAGTATTTT.

The chain uses TRBV16 and TRBJ2-7; D might be TRBD1 (5 bases). Germline V lookup: CDR1 KGHSY, CDR2 FQNENV. The CDR3 extends over 14 amino acids. V shed 1 base and J shed 3 bases, with 10 bases lying between them. CDR3 sequence (DNA): TGTGCCAGCAGCCAATATAAAGGGGTCTACGAGCAGTACTTC. It is translated as CASSQYKGVYEQYF.

A remark on this clone: Within the sample, other DNA sequences also encode this same CDR3. The chain has TRBV7-2 and TRBJ2-2, with 12 bases matching TRBD2. Germline V gives CDR1 SGHTA, CDR2 FQGNSA. The V segment lost 1 base and the J segment 2 bases; nucleotides outside the gene matches: 5. The CDR3 has 18 amino acids. The DNA for the CDR3 is TGTGCCAGCAGCTTAGAACTAGCGGGAGGTCTAAACACCGGGGAGCTGTTTTTT. Its protein is CASSLELAGGLNTGELFF.

CDR3 loop: CATSRVLGSYEQYF. CDR3 coding DNA: TGTGCCACCAGCAGAGTCCTCGGCTCCTACGAGCAGTACTTC. The chain employs TRBV15 and TRBJ2-7, with D uncertain. Germline V gives CDR1 LNHNV, CDR2 YYDKDF (reference sequence). This CDR3 contains 14 residues. Trimming pared 1 base from V and 0 bases from J, leaving 7 bases between.

The chain joins TRBV19 to TRBJ2-2; a weak D match, TRBD1 (5 bases). With 6 bases removed from V and 2 bases from J, the gap between germline ends came to 19 bases. The CDR3 has 17 residues. The germline gives CDR1 LNHDA, CDR2 SQIVND (reference sequence). The CDR3 reads CASSPAGRKENTGELFF. The CDR3 region has the DNA TGTGCCAGTAGCCCAGCAGGGCGAAAAGAAAACACCGGGGAGCTGTTTTTT.